Sequencing of this T cell receptor (beta chain) was carried out in a study of blood T cell repertoires in COVID-19. Using immunoSEQ multiplex PCR, the repertoire was profiled, and TCRdb retains in-frame clones only, with some absent. Of 41,000 or so clones listed, approximately 90% are singletons. The CDR3 contains 15 residues. The germline CDR1 and CDR2 sequences are SGDLS and YYNGEE. The V segment lost 4 bases and the J segment 2 bases; nucleotides outside the gene matches: 7. Sequencing used peripheral blood. The TCR was taken from a man aged 60 to 69 with acute or convalescent COVID-19. The rearrangement uses TRBV9 and TRBJ2-3, with 7 bases matching TRBD2. CDR3 bases: TGTGCCAGCAGCCCGAGGGAGGGGATCACAGATACGCAGTATTTT. Encoded protein: CASSPREGITDTQYF.